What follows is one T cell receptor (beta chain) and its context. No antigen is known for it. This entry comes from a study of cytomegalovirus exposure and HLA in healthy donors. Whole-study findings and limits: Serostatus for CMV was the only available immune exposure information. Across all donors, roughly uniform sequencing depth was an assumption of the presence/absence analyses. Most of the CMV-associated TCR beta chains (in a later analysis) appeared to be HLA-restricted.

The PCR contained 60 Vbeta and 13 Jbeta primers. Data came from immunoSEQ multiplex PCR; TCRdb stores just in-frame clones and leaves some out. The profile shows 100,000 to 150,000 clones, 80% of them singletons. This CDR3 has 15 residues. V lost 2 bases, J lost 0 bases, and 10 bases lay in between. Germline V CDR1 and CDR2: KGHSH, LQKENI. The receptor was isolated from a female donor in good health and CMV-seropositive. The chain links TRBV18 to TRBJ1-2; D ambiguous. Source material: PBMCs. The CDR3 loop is CASSPVTDTNYGYTF. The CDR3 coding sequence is TGTGCCAGCTCACCAGTCACAGACACTAACTATGGCTACACCTTC.